A single sample gave rise to the 22 T cell receptor beta chains below, sequenced in a study of T cells after yellow fever vaccination (dated by TCRdb to the late 2010s). The sample's treatment or condition label, decoded: live attenuated yellow fever vaccine strain. Libraries were constructed by 5' RACE. The data were produced on an Illumina HiSeq 2500. TCRdb itself trimmed the public reads at Q25 with fastp, ran MiXCR and retained productive beta chains. Rows matching on CDR3 protein sequence are summarized as one entry with the most common DNA and genes. This sample has roughly 170,000 distinct CDR3 sequences in its table, and 5.5% to 7.5% of those were observed once. Nearly 3% of the sample is in the top ten clones. Sequences were derived from CD4+ T cells sorted from PBMCs, sampled on the day of the first yellow fever vaccination. The source of these receptors is a man aged 18-30 years who received the YFV17D yellow fever vaccine.

This clonotype appeared many times. The genes are TRBV12-3 or TRBV12-4 and TRBJ2-7; D call uncertain. CDR3 length equals 12 residues. Trimming cost V 6 bases and J 10 bases, with 16 bases left between them. The CDR3 here is CASSGEDPTQYV. The CDR3 DNA reads TGTGCCAGCAGCGGAGAGGACCCGACCCAGTACGTC.

This clonotype was seen many times. The genes are TRBV7-2 and TRBJ2-1; D perhaps matches TRBD2 (5 bases). The V and J ends lost 1 base and 7 bases respectively, with 14 bases between them. The V gene's germline CDR1 is SGHTA and CDR2 FQGNSA. The CDR3 has 15 residues. CDR3 sequence reads: CASSLVAGRGNEQFF. CDR3 nucleotide sequence: TGTGCCAGCAGCTTAGTTGCAGGACGGGGTAATGAGCAGTTCTTC.

Many counts were recorded for this clonotype. The genes are TRBV3-1 and TRBJ2-1; D not resolved. Germline CDR1 is LGHDT and CDR2 is YNNKEL (reference sequence). Trimming stripped 0 bases from V and 0 bases from J, with 9 bases between. The CDR3 length is 16 residues. The CDR3 region has the DNA TGTGCCAGCAGCCAAGATACCTACCCCTCCTACAATGAGCAGTTCTTC. Translation gives CASSQDTYPSYNEQFF.

In this sample, this clonotype turned up many times. The chain carries TRBV6-5 and TRBJ1-1; TRBD1 matches 7 bases. The germline V gene has CDR1 MNHEY and CDR2 SVGAGI. The length of the CDR3 is 17 residues. The junction had 10 bases not matched to a gene; V was cut back by 0 bases and J by 3 bases. CDR3 sequence (DNA): TGTGCCAGCAGTTACTCGGGCCCCCAGGGGGTATACACTGAAGCTTTCTTT. Protein product: CASSYSGPQGVYTEAFF.

This clonotype was found many times. The CDR3: CSAERGRMNEQFF. The CDR3 bases are TGCAGTGCTGAGCGGGGGAGGATGAATGAGCAGTTCTTC. V and J are TRBV20-1 and TRBJ2-1, with 8 bases matching TRBD2. V dropped 5 bases and J dropped 7; count of bases not matched to a gene: 7. The germline V gene has CDR1 DFQATT and CDR2 SNEGSKA (reference sequence). CDR3 length: 13 residues.

This clonotype was detected many times. The gene calls are TRBV24-1 and TRBJ2-1; 10 bases map to TRBD2. The CDR3 length is 15 residues. Germline V gene data show CDR1 as KGHDR and CDR2 as SFDVKD. Unmatched junction bases numbered 8, after V lost 4 bases and J lost 9 bases. Written as DNA, the CDR3 is TGTGCCACCAGTGACCTACTAGCGGGGCGGGGTGAGCAGTTCTTC. Its translation: CATSDLLAGRGEQFF.

In this sample, this clonotype turned up many times. The chain recombines TRBV7-3 with TRBJ2-1; D is possibly TRBD1 (6 bases). Germline values: CDR1 SGHTA, CDR2 FQGTGA. The germline V and J ends were trimmed by 3 bases and 14 bases, with 17 bases remaining between them. The CDR3 runs 13 residues. As DNA, the CDR3 is TGTGCCAGCAGCTTCGCCGGGACACCCAGCAAGTTCTTC. This translates into CASSFAGTPSKFF.

This clonotype was observed many times. This chain joins TRBV7-9 and TRBJ2-7; TRBD1 matches at 9 bases. V lost 1 base and J lost 1; bases outside the gene matches: 5. Germline V gene data show CDR1 as SEHNR and CDR2 as FQNEAQ (reference sequence). The CDR3 is made up of 16 amino acids. CDR3 sequence (DNA): TGTGCCAGCAGCTTAGGGGGGACAGGGCAATCCTACGAGCAGTACTTC. Translated: CASSLGGTGQSYEQYF. The full variable domain, in which reference TRBV7-9 and TRBJ2-7 provide the parts outside the CDR3, is DTGVSQNPRHKITKRGQNVTFRCDPISEHNRLYWYRQTLGQGPEFLTYFQNEAQLEKSRLLSDRFSAERPKGSFSTLEIQRTEQGDSAMYLCASSLGGTGQSYEQYFGPGTRLTVT.

This chain connects TRBV2 to TRBJ1-1; D call uncertain. V dropped 6 bases and J dropped 1 base, with 12 bases sitting between them. Germline-derived CDR1 and CDR2 are SNHLY and FYNNEI. This CDR3 contains 14 residues. The DNA of the CDR3 is TGTGCCAGCAGCAAGGACGGAGGGAACACTGAAGCTTTCTTT. Translated: CASSKDGGNTEAFF. The whole variable domain, remainder taken from reference TRBV2 and TRBJ1-1, is EPEVTQTPSHQVTQMGQEVILRCVPISNHLYFYWYRQILGQKVEFLVSFYNNEISEKSEIFDDQFSVERPDGSNFTLKIRSTKLEDSAMYFCASSKDGGNTEAFFGQGTRLTVV.

This clonotype has only a few counts. The chain has TRBV6-6 and TRBJ2-3, with a weak D call TRBD2 (6 bases). CDR1 is MNHNY and CDR2 is SVGAGI in the germline V gene (reference sequence). The V and J ends lost 6 bases and 2 bases respectively, with 9 bases between them. The CDR3 length is 13 residues. Here the CDR3 DNA reads TGTGCCAGCAGGGAGGGCAACACAGATACGCAGTATTTT. Amino acid sequence: CASREGNTDTQYF.

The rearrangement uses TRBV4-3 and TRBJ2-7, with D perhaps TRBD2 (6 bases). The CDR3 contains 16 residues. The germline V and J ends were trimmed by 4 bases and 0 bases, with 16 bases remaining between them. Germline V CDR1 and CDR2: LGHNA, YSLEER. CDR3 bases: TGCGCCAGCAGCCGGGTTTCGTCGGGGGACTCCTACGAGCAGTACTTC. Translation gives CASSRVSSGDSYEQYF.

The V gene is TRBV14, the J gene TRBJ2-1, with D maybe TRBD2 (6 bases). The CDR3 length is 15 residues. The V gene lost 2 bases and the J gene lost 8 bases, with 16 bases spanning the gap. Germline lookup yields CDR1 SGHDN and CDR2 FVKESK. Here the CDR3 DNA reads TGTGCCAGCAGCCAACGGCGCGGGGTAAGGTATGAGCAGTTCTTC. This sequence encodes CASSQRRGVRYEQFF.

This clonotype was recorded at least ten times. The chain joins TRBV18 to TRBJ2-4; 9 positions agree with TRBD1. With V trimmed by 6 bases and J by 8 bases, 8 bases remained unmatched. The CDR3 consists of 14 residues. Germline values: CDR1 KGHSH, CDR2 LQKENI. For the CDR3, the DNA is TGTGCCAGCTCGGGGACAGGGTTAAAGGACATTCAGTACTTC. Residues: CASSGTGLKDIQYF.

This clonotype has more than one count but fewer than ten. The gene calls are TRBV12-3 or TRBV12-4 and TRBJ1-3; D is ambiguous. The CDR3 is made up of 15 amino acids. V dropped 6 bases and J dropped 0 bases, with 12 bases sitting between them. The CDR3 region is CASSPVRSSGNTIYF. In nucleotides, the CDR3 is TGTGCCAGCAGCCCCGTTAGAAGCTCTGGAAACACCATATATTTT.

The rearrangement links TRBV5-1 to TRBJ2-7; the D call may be TRBD1 or TRBD2 (5 bases each). Deletions cut 4 bases from V and 5 bases from J, with 16 bases between. In germline, CDR1 is SGHRS, CDR2 YFSETQ. The CDR3 is made up of 14 amino acids. Here the CDR3 DNA reads TGCGCCAGCAGCCCTACAGGAGGAGGCGACGAGCAGTACGTC. Its protein product is CASSPTGGGDEQYV.

The rearrangement uses TRBV15 and TRBJ2-2; D uncertain. Germline-derived CDR1 and CDR2 are LNHNV and YYDKDF (reference sequence). The ends were cut back, 5 bases at V and 5 bases at J, with 24 bases in the middle. This CDR3 comprises 18 residues. Here the CDR3 reads CATSGPPRTAKGTGELFF. For the CDR3, the DNA is TGTGCCACCAGCGGGCCGCCTAGGACCGCTAAGGGAACCGGGGAGCTGTTTTTT. Based on the CDR3 plus reference TRBV15 and TRBJ2-2, the full variable domain is DAMVIQNPRYQVTQFGKPVTLSCSQTLNHNVMYWYQQKSSQAPKLLFHYYDKDFNNEADTPDNFQSRRPNTSFCFLDIRSPGLGDTAMYLCATSGPPRTAKGTGELFFGEGSRLTVL.

J is TRBJ2-6 and V is TRBV5-1; D is unresolved. The CDR3 extends over 15 amino acids. Trimming took off 4 bases at V and 0 bases at J, with 8 bases between the two ends. Germline values: CDR1 SGHRS, CDR2 YFSETQ. The DNA of the CDR3 is TGCGCCAGCAGCGCGATGGGCTCTGGGGCCAACGTCCTGACTTTC. Amino acid sequence: CASSAMGSGANVLTF. Combining the CDR3 with reference TRBV5-1 and TRBJ2-6 gives the whole variable domain KAGVTQTPRYLIKTRGQQVTLSCSPISGHRSVSWYQQTPGQGLQFLFEYFSETQRNKGNFPGRFSGRQFSNSRSEMNVSTLELGDSALYLCASSAMGSGANVLTFGAGSRLTVL.

This clonotype was detected many times. The rearrangement links TRBV30 to TRBJ2-7, with D perhaps TRBD1 (6 bases). The CDR3 has 12 amino acids. V lost 3 bases, J lost 6 bases, and 12 bases lay in between. The V gene's germline CDR1 is GTSNPN and CDR2 SVGIG (reference sequence). CDR3 loop: CAWRTGPGEQYF. In DNA form, the CDR3 reads TGTGCCTGGAGGACAGGCCCGGGCGAGCAGTACTTC.

The V and J genes are TRBV19 and TRBJ2-3; D might be TRBD2 (6 bases). Trimming pared 4 bases from V and 0 bases from J, leaving 14 bases between. Germline values: CDR1 LNHDA, CDR2 SQIVND (reference sequence). The CDR3 totals 16 residues. The CDR3 DNA reads as TGTGCCAGTAGTACACCAGCGGGTCCTAGCACAGATACGCAGTATTTT. Translating gives CASSTPAGPSTDTQYF.

The rearrangement links TRBV5-4 to TRBJ2-7; TRBD2 might be the D (6 bases). The germline V gene has CDR1 SGHNT and CDR2 YYREEE (reference sequence). This CDR3 is built from 12 residues. V lost 0 bases, J lost 6 bases, and 7 bases lay in between. Here the CDR3 reads CASSLAGSEQYV. The CDR3 DNA reads TGTGCCAGCAGCTTGGCCGGGAGCGAGCAGTACGTC.

The V and J genes are TRBV15 and TRBJ2-5; 7 bases map to TRBD2. The CDR3 has 14 amino acids. V gave up 1 base and J gave up 3 bases; unmatched junction bases: 2. Germline V gene lookup returns CDR1 LNHNV and CDR2 YYDKDF (reference sequence). CDR3 protein: CATSRVRGEETQYF. CDR3 coding DNA: TGTGCCACCAGCAGAGTTCGGGGGGAAGAGACCCAGTACTTC.

This clonotype was detected many times. The chain joins TRBV5-1 to TRBJ1-1; no clear D. Trimming took off 2 bases at V and 4 bases at J, with 6 bases between the two ends. CDR3 length equals 12 residues. Germline CDR1 is SGHRS and CDR2 is YFSETQ. The CDR3 loop reads CASSFEGTEAFF. The CDR3 nucleotides read TGCGCCAGCAGCTTTGAGGGCACTGAAGCTTTCTTT.